This T cell receptor beta chain was sequenced in a study of shared clonotypes between healthy human individuals. Study-level findings and limits: Only blood was sampled, and tissue TCR repertoires likely differ from blood ones. Rarefaction gave evidence that sorted-subset sequencing remained incomplete despite large depth. The four-donor shared clonotypes exceeded non-shared clonotypes in generation probability, with non-shared ones scoring lower.

The CDR3 covers 15 residues. Unmatched junction bases numbered 9, after V lost 3 bases and J lost 5 bases. Germline-derived CDR1 and CDR2 are MNHEY and SMNVEV (reference sequence). In the source study's methods: With immunoSEQ giving junction-only sequences and no quality scores, filtering differed. Assay: immunoSEQ multiplex PCR; the TCRdb copy retains only in-frame clones and omits some. V, J and clone size were drawn from that table, and D and trimming were deduced from the DNA. The sample contains about 2.4 million clones, roughly 93% of which appear only once. Concerning this clone: Its antigen remains unknown.

The sequenced sample was naive CD4+ T cells from PBMCs. Subset denoted: CD45RA+ positively selected. The V gene is TRBV27, the J gene TRBJ2-5, with 7 bases identical to TRBD1. The source of this sequence is a man between 18 and 35 years old in good health. Some clones in this sample may be carry-over from other donors' samples. Here the CDR3 reads CASSLSTGARETQYF. In nucleotides, the CDR3 is TGTGCCAGCAGTTTGTCCACAGGGGCTAGGGAGACCCAGTACTTC.